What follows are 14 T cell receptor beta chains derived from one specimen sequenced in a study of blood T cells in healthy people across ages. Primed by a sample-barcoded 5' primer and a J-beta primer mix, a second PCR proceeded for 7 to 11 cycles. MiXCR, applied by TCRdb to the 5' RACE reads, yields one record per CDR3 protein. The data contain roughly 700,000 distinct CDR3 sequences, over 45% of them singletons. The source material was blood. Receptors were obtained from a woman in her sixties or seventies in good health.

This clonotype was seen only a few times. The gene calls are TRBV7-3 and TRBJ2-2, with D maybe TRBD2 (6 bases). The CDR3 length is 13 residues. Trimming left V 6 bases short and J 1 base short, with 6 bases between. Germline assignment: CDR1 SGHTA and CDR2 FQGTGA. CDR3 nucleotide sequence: TGTGCCAGCAGTAGCGGGAACACCGGGGAGCTGTTTTTT. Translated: CASSSGNTGELFF.

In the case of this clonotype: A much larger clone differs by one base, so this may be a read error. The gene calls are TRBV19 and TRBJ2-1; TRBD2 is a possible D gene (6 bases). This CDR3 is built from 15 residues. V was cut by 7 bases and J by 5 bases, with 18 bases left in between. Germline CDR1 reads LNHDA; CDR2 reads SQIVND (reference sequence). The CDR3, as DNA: TGTGCCAGTATGCCCGGCGGGACGAGGGACAATGAGCAGTTCTTC. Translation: CASMPGGTRDNEQFF.

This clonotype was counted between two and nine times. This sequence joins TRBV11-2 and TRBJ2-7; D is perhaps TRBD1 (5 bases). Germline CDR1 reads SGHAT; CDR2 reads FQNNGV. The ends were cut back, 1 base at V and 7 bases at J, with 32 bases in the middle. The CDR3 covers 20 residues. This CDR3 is CASSLVFQFIRGPGPHEQYF. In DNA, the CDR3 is TGTGCCAGCAGCTTAGTTTTTCAGTTCATTCGAGGACCAGGGCCCCATGAGCAGTACTTC.

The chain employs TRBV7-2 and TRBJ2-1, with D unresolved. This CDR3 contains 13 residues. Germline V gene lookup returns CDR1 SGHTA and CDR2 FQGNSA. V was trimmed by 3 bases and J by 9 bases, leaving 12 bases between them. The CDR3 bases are TGTGCCAGCAGCTTTTCCGGACCCACTGAGCAGTTCTTC. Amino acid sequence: CASSFSGPTEQFF.

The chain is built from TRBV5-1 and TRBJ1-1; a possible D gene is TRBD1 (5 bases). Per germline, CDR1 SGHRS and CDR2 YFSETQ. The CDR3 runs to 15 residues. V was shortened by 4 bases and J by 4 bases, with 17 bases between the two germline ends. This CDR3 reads CASSLAGGGVTEAFF. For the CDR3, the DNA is TGCGCCAGCAGCCTGGCTGGGGGAGGGGTCACTGAAGCTTTCTTT.

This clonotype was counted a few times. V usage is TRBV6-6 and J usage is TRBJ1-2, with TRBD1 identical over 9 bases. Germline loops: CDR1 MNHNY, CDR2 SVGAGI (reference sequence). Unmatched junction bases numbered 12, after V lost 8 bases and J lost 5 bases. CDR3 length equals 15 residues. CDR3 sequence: CASARDRVRFYGYTF. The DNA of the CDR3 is TGTGCCAGCGCACGGGACAGGGTGCGGTTTTATGGCTACACCTTC.

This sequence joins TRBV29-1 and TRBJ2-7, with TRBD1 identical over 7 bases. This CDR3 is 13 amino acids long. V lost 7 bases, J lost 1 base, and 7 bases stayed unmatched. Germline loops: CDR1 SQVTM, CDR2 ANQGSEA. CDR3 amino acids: CSGVAGGSYEQYF. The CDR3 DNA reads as TGCAGCGGGGTGGCAGGGGGTTCCTACGAGCAGTACTTC.

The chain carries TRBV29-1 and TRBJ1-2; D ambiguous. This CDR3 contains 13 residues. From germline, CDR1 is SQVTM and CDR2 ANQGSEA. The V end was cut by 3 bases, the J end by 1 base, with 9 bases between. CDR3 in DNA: TGCAGCGTTGAGGGCAGACTTAACTATGGCTACACCTTC. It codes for CSVEGRLNYGYTF.

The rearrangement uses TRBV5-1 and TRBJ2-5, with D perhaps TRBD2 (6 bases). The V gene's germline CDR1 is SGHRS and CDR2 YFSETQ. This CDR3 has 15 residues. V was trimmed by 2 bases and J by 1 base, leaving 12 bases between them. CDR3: CASSFTWGVQETQYF. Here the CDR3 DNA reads TGCGCCAGCAGCTTTACCTGGGGGGTCCAAGAGACCCAGTACTTC.

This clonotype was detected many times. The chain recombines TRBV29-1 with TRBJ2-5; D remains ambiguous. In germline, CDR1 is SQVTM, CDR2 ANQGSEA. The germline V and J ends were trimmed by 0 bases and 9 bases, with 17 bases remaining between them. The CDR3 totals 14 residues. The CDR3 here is CSVEDSVISVAQYF. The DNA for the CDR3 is TGCAGCGTTGAAGATAGTGTGATCTCGGTTGCCCAGTACTTC.

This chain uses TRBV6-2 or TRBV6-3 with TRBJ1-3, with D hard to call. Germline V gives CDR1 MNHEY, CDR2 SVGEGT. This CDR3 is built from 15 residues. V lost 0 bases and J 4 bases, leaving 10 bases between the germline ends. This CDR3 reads CASSYSERRGNTIYF. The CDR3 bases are TGTGCCAGCAGTTACTCCGAACGGAGGGGAAACACCATATATTTT.

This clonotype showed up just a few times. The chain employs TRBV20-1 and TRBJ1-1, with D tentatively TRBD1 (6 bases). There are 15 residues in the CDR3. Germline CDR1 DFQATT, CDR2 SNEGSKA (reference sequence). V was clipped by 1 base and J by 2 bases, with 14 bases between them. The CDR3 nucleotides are TGCAGTGCTAGAGCACTGGGACACCTCAACACTGAAGCTTTCTTT. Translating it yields CSARALGHLNTEAFF.

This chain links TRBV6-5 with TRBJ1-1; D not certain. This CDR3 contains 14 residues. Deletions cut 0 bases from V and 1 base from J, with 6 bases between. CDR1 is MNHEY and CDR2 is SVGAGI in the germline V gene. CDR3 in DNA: TGTGCCAGCAGTTACTCTGCAGGGAACACTGAAGCTTTCTTT. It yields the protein CASSYSAGNTEAFF.

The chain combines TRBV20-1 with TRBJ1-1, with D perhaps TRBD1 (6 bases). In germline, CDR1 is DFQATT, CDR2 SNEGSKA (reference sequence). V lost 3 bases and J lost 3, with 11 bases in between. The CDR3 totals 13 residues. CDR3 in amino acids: CSARRSGDTEAFF. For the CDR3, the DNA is TGCAGTGCTAGGAGGTCAGGGGACACTGAAGCTTTCTTT.